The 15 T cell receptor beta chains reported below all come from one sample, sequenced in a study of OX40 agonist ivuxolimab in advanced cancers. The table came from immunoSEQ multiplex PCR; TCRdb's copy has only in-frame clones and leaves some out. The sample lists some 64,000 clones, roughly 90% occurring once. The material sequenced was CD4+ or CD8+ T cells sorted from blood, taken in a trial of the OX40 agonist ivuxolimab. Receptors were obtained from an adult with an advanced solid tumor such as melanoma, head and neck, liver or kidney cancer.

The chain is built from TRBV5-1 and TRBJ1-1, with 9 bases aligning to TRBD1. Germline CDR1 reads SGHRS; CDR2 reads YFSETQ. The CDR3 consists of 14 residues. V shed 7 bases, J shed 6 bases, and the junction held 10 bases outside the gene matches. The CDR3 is CASGTGSWGAEAFF. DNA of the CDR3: TGCGCCAGCGGGACAGGGTCCTGGGGCGCTGAAGCTTTCTTT.

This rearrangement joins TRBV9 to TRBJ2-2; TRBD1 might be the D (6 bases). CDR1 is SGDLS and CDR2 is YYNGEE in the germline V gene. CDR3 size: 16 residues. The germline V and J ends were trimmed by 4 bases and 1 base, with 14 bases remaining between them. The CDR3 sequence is CASSYSATGNTGELFF. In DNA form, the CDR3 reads TGTGCCAGCAGCTATTCCGCGACAGGGAACACCGGGGAGCTGTTTTTT. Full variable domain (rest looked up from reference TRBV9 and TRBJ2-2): DSGVTQTPKHLITATGQRVTLRCSPRSGDLSVYWYQQSLDQGLQFLIQYYNGEERAKGNILERFSAQQFPDLHSELNLSSLELGDSALYFCASSYSATGNTGELFFGEGSRLTVL.

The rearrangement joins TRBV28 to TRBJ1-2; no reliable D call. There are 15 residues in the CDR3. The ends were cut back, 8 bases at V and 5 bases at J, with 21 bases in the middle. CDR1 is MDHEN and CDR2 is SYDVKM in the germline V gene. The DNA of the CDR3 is TGTGCCAGCTATTCTTACCCTGGCGTACAATATGGCTACACCTTC. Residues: CASYSYPGVQYGYTF.

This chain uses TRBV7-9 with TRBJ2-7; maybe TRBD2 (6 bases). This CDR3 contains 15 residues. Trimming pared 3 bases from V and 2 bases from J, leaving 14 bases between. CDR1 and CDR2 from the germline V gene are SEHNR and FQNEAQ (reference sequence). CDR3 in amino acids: CASSFPGTATYEQYF. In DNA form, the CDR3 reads TGTGCCAGCAGCTTCCCCGGGACTGCTACCTACGAGCAGTACTTC.

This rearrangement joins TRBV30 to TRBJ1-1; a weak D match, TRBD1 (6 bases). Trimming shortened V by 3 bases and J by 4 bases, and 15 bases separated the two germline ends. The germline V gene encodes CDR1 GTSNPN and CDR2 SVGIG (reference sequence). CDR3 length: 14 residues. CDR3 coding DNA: TGTGCCTGGAGCGTCAGGGGTAGGGGCACTGAAGCTTTCTTT. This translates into CAWSVRGRGTEAFF.

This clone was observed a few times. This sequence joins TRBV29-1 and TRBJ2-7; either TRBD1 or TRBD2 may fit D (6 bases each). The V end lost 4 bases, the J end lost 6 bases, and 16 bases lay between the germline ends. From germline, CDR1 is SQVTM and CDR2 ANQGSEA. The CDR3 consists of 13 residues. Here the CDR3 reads CSVGYRAGSEQYF. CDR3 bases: TGCAGCGTTGGTTACAGGGCGGGATCCGAGCAGTACTTC.

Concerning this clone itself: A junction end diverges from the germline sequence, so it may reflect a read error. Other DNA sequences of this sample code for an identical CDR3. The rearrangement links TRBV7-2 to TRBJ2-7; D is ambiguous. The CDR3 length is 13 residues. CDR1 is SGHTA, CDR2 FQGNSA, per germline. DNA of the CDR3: TGTGCCAGTAGCTTACGGTGGGCCTACGAGCAGTACTTC. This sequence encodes CASSLRWAYEQYF.

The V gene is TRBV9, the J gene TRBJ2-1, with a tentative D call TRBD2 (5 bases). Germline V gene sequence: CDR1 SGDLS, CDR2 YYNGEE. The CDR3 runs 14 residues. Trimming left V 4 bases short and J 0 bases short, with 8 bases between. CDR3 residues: CASSRLASYNEQFF. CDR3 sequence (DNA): TGTGCCAGCAGCAGGCTAGCCTCCTACAATGAGCAGTTCTTC.

CDR3 amino acids: CASSKDCGEQETQYF. The CDR3 coding sequence is TGTGCCAGCAGCAAAGATTGTGGGGAACAAGAGACCCAGTACTTC. The chain couples TRBV21-1 to TRBJ2-5. TRBV21-1 is an annotated pseudogene. This CDR3 comprises 15 residues.

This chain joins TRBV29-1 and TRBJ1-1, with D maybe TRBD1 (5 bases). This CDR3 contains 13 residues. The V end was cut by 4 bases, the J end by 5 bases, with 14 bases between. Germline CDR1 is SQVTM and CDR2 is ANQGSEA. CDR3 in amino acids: CSVVGRVLTEAFF. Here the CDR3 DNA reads TGCAGCGTTGTTGGCAGGGTCTTAACTGAAGCTTTCTTT.

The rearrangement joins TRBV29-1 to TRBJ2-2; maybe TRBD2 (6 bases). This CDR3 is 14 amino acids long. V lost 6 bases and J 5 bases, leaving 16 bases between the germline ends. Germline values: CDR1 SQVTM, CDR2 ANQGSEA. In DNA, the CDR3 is TGCAGCGTGGTTGGGACTGGTAGGACCGGGGAGCTGTTTTTT. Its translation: CSVVGTGRTGELFF.

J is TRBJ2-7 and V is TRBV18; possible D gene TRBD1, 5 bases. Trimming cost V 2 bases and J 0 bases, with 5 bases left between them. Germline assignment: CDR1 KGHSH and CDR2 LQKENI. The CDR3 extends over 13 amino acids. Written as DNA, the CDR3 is TGTGCCAGCTCACCAGACAGCTCCTACGAGCAGTACTTC. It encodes CASSPDSSYEQYF.

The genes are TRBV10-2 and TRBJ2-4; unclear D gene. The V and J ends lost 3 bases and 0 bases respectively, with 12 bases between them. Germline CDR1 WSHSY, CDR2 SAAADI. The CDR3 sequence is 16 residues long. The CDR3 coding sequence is TGCGCCAGCAGTGACTTCACGGAATTAGCCAAAAACATTCAGTACTTC. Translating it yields CASSDFTELAKNIQYF.

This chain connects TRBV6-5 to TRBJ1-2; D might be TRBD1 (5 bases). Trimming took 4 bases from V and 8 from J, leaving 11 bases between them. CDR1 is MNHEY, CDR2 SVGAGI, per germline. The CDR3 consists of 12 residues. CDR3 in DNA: TGTGCCAGCAGTTCGGGACGGTACGGCTACACCTTC. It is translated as CASSSGRYGYTF.

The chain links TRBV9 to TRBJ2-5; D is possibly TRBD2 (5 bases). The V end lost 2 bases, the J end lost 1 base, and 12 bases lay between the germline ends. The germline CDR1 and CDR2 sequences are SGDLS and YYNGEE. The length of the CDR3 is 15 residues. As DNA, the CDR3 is TGTGCCAGCAGCGTTTCCCCCGGACTCCAAGAGACCCAGTACTTC. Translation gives CASSVSPGLQETQYF.